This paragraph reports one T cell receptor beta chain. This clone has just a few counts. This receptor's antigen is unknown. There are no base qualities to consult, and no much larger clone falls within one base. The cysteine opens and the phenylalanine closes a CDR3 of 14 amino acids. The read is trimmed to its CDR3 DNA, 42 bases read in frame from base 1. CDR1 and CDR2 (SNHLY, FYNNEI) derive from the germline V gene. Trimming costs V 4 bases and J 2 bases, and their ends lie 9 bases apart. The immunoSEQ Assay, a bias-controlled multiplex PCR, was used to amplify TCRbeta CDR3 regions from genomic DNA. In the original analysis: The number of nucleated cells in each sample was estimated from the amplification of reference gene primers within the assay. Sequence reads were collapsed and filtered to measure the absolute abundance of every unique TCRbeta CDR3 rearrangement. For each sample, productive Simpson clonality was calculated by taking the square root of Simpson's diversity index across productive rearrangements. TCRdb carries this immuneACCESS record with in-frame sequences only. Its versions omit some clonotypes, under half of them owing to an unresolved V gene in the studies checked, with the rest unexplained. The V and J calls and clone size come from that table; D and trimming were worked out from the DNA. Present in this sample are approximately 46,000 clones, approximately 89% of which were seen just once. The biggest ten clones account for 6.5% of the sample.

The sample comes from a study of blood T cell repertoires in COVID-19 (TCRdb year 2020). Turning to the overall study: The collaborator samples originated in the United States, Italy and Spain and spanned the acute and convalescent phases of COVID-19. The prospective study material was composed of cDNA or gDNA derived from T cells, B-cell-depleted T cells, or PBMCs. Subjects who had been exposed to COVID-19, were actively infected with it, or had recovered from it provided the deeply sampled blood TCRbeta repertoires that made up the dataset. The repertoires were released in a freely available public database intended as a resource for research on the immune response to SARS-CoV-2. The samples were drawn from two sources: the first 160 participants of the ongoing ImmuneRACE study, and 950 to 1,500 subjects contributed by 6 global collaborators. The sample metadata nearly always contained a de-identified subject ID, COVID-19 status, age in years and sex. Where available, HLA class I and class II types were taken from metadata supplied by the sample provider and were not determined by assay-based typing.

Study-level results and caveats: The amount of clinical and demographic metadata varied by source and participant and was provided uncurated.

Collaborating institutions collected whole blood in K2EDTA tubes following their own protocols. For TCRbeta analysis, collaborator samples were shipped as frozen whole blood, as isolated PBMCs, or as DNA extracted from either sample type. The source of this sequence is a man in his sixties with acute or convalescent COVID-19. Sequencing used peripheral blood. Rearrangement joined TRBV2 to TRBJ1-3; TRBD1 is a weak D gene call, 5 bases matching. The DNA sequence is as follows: TGTGCCAGCAGTGCCAGGGCCACTGGAAACACCATATATTTT. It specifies CASSARATGNTIYF. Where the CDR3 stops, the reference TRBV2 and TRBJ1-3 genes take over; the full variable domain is EPEVTQTPSHQVTQMGQEVILRCVPISNHLYFYWYRQILGQKVEFLVSFYNNEISEKSEIFDDQFSVERPDGSNFTLKIRSTKLEDSAMYFCASSARATGNTIYFGEGSWLTVV.